This T cell receptor (beta chain) was captured by sequencing in a study of CD8+ T cells in alopecia areata. On the study more broadly: Those treated were given oral tofacitinib at 5 to 10 mg twice daily.

On this clone: Its matching antigen is unknown.

Isolated RNA was reverse transcribed into cDNA used as the sequencing template. Repertoires were generated with immunoSEQ multiplex PCR, while TCRdb's copy carries only in-frame clones and drops some. The table has roughly 250,000 clones, roughly two thirds seen once; the top ten hold around 1.2%. General study results and limits: Among the cells sequenced in scalp samples are also the resident alphabeta T cells of normal skin. Whereas mice showed it more clearly, TCR sharing across patients was murkier, possibly because of HLA. Affected scalp, especially in alopecia totalis/universalis, had a higher clonality than normal scalp did.

Per germline, CDR1 MNHNS and CDR2 SASEGT. V was trimmed by 3 bases and J by 2 bases, leaving 8 bases between them. The CDR3 runs 14 residues. The sequenced sample was CD4+ T cells sorted from blood, obtained at week 0. This clonotype was obtained from a human donor with alopecia areata. V and J are TRBV6-1 and TRBJ2-1; perhaps TRBD2 as D (5 bases). CDR3: CASSDRRPYNEQFF. Written as DNA, the CDR3 is TGTGCCAGCAGTGACAGGAGGCCCTACAATGAGCAGTTCTTC.